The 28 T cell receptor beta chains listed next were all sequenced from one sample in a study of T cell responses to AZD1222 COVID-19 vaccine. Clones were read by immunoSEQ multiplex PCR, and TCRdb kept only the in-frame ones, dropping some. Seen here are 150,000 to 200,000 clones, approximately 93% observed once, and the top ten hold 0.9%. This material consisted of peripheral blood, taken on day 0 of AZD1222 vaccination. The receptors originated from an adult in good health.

The CDR3 nucleotides are TGTGCCAGCAGCTCCCCCTATGGCTACACCTTC. This codes for CASSSPYGYTF. The V gene is TRBV7-9, the J gene TRBJ1-2; D gene ambiguous. Trimming stripped 4 bases from V and 4 bases from J, with 4 bases between. The CDR3 runs 11 residues. Looked up from germline, CDR1 is SEHNR and CDR2 is FQNEAQ (reference sequence). The entire variable domain, with the rest obtained from reference TRBV7-9 and TRBJ1-2, is as follows: DTGVSQNPRHKITKRGQNVTFRCDPISEHNRLYWYRQTLGQGPEFLTYFQNEAQLEKSRLLSDRFSAERPKGSFSTLEIQRTEQGDSAMYLCASSSPYGYTFGSGTRLTVV.

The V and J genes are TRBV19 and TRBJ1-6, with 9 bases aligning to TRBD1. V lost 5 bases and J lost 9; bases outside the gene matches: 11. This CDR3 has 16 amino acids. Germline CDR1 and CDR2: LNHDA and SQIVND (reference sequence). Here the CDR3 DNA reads TGTGCCAGTAGTGTTCGTACAGGGGGCTATGGTTCACCCCTCCACTTT. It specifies CASSVRTGGYGSPLHF.

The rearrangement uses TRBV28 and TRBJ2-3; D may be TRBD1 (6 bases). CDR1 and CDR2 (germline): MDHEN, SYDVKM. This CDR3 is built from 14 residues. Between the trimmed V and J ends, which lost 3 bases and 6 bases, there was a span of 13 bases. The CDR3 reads CASSFLGAADTQYF. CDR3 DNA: TGTGCCAGCAGTTTTTTGGGGGCAGCTGATACGCAGTATTTT.

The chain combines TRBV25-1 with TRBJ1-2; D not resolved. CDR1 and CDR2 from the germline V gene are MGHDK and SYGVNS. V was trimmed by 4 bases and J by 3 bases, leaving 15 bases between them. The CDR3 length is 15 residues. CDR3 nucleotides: TGTGCCAGCAGTGGTACACTGTTGTGGGACTATGGCTACACCTTC. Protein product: CASSGTLLWDYGYTF.

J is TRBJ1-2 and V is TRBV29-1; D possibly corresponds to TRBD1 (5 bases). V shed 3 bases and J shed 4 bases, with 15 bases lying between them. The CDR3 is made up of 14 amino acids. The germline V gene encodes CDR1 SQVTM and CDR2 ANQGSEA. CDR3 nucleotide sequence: TGCAGCGTTGAGAAACCGGGACTGAGCTATGGCTACACCTTC. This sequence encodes CSVEKPGLSYGYTF.

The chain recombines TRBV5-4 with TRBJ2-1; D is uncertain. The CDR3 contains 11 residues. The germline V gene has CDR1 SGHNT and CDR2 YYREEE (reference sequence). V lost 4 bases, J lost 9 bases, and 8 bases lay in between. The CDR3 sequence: CASSQASEQFF. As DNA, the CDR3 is TGTGCCAGCAGCCAGGCCAGTGAGCAGTTCTTC.

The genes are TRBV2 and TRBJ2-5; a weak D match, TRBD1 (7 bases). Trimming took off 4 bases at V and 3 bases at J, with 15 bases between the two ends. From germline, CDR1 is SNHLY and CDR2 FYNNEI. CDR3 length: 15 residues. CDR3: CASSVEGAPEETQYF. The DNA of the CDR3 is TGTGCCAGCAGTGTGGAGGGGGCGCCGGAAGAGACCCAGTACTTC. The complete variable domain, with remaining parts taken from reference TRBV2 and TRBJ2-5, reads EPEVTQTPSHQVTQMGQEVILRCVPISNHLYFYWYRQILGQKVEFLVSFYNNEISEKSEIFDDQFSVERPDGSNFTLKIRSTKLEDSAMYFCASSVEGAPEETQYFGPGTRLLVL.

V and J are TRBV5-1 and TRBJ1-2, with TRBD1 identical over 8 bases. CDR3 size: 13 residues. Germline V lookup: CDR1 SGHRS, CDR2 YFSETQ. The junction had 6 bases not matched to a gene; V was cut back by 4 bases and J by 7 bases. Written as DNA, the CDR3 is TGCGCCAGCAGCAAGACAGGGGCATCTGGCTACACCTTC. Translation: CASSKTGASGYTF.

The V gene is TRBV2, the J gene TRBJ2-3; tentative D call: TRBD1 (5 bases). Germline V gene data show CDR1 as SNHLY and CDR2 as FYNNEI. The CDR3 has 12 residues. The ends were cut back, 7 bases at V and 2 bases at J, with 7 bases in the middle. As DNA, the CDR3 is TGTGCCAGCATGGGGCACACAGATACGCAGTATTTT. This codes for CASMGHTDTQYF.

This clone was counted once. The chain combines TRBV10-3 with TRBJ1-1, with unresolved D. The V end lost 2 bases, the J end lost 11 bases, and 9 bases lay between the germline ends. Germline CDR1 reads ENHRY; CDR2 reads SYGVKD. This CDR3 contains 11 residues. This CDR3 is CAISEKGEAFF. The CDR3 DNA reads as TGTGCCATCAGTGAGAAGGGAGAGGCTTTCTTT.

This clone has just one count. CDR3 coding DNA: TGTGCCAGCAGCCCGATTACAGGGACGAGAGCTTTCTTT. Protein product: CASSPITGTRAFF. The genes are TRBV3-1 (or the pseudogene TRBV3-2) and TRBJ1-1; TRBD1 is a possible D gene (6 bases). CDR3 length equals 13 residues. In germline, CDR1 is LGHDT, CDR2 YNNKEL (reference sequence). The V and J ends lost 4 bases and 10 bases respectively, with 16 bases between them.

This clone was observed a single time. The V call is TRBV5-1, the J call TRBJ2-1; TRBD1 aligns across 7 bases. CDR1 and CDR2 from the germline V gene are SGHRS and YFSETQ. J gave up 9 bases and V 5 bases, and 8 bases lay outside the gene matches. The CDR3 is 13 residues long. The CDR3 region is CASRLDRVGEQFF. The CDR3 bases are TGCGCCAGCAGATTAGACAGGGTAGGTGAGCAGTTCTTC.

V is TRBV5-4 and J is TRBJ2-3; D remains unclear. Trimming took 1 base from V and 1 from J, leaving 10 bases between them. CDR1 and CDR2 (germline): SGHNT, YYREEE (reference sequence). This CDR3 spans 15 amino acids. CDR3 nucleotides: TGTGCCAGCAGCTTGAGTGGGCGGCGCACAGATACGCAGTATTTT. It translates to CASSLSGRRTDTQYF.

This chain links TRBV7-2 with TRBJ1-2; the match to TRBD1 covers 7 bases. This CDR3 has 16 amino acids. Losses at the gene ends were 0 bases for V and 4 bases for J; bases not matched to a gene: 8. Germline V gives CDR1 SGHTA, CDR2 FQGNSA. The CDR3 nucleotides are TGTGCCAGCAGCTTAGCGCAGACAGGGCCCCCCTATGGCTACACCTTC. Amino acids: CASSLAQTGPPYGYTF.

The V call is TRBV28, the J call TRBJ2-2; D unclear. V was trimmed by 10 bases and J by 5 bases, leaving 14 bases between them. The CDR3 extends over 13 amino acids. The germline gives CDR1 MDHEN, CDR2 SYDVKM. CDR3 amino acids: CATPHHKTGELFF. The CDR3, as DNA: TGTGCCACCCCCCATCACAAGACCGGGGAGCTGTTTTTT. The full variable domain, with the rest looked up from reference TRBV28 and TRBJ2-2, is DVKVTQSSRYLVKRTGEKVFLECVQDMDHENMFWYRQDPGLGLRLIYFSYDVKMKEKGDIPEGYSVSREKKERFSLILESASTNQTSMYLCATPHHKTGELFFGEGSRLTVL.

CDR3 amino acids: CASSLSGTGTYEQYF. DNA for the CDR3: TGTGCCAGCAGTTTATCGGGGACAGGAACTTACGAGCAGTACTTC. V usage is TRBV27 and J usage is TRBJ2-7, with TRBD1 matching 8 bases. Germline values: CDR1 MNHEY, CDR2 SMNVEV (reference sequence). The J segment lost 4 bases and the V segment lost 0 bases, leaving 5 bases of the junction unmatched. The CDR3 length is 15 residues.

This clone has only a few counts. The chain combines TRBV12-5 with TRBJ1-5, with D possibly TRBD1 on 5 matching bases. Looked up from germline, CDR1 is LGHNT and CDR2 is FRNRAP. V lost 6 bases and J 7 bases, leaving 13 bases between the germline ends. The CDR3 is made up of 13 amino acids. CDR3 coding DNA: TGTGCTAGTGGCCAGGGTTCCGGCCAGCCCCAGCATTTT. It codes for CASGQGSGQPQHF.

This chain's CDR3 is CASSLWGGERGNTIYF. The CDR3 DNA reads as TGTGCCAGCAGCTTATGGGGTGGGGAACGTGGAAACACCATATATTTT. This rearrangement joins TRBV7-2 to TRBJ1-3; no firm D call. The germline CDR1 and CDR2 sequences are SGHTA and FQGNSA. The V and J ends lost 2 bases and 3 bases respectively, with 14 bases between them. The CDR3 loop spans 16 amino acids.

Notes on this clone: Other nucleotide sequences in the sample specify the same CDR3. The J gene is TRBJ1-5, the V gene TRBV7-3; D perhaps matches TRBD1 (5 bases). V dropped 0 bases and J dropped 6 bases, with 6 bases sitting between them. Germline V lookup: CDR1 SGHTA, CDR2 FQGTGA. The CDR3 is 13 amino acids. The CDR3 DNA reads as TGTGCCAGCAGCTTAACTGGGGGTCAGCCCCAGCATTTT. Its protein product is CASSLTGGQPQHF.

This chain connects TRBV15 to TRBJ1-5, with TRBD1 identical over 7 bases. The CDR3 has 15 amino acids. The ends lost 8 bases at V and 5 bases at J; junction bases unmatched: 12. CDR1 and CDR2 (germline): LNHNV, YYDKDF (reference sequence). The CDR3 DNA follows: TGTGCCACCTCACCAGGGGGGGCGCGCGATCAGCCCCAGCATTTT. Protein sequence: CATSPGGARDQPQHF.

Here the CDR3 reads CASRRGRSTGDTQYF. CDR3 DNA: TGTGCCTCTAGAAGGGGCAGGTCCACGGGAGATACGCAGTATTTT. The chain carries TRBV2 and TRBJ2-3; D possibly corresponds to TRBD1 (5 bases). V was pared by 11 bases and J by 5 bases, with 23 bases between. Germline CDR1 SNHLY, CDR2 FYNNEI. The CDR3 consists of 15 residues.

The CDR3 nucleotides are TGTGCCAGCTCACCACCTCCAGGGGGGTACACCGGGGAGCTGTTTTTT. Its protein is CASSPPPGGYTGELFF. This rearrangement joins TRBV18 to TRBJ2-2; the D gene is possibly TRBD1 (7 bases). Per germline, CDR1 KGHSH and CDR2 LQKENI. The CDR3 has 16 residues. The germline V and J ends were trimmed by 0 bases and 3 bases, with 11 bases remaining between them.

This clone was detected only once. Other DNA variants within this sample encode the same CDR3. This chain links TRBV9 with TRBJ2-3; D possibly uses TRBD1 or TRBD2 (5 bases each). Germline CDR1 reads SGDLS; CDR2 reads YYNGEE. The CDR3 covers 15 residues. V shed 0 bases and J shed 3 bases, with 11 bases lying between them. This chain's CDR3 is CASSVVGTGTDTQYF. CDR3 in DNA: TGTGCCAGCAGCGTAGTCGGGACCGGGACAGATACGCAGTATTTT.

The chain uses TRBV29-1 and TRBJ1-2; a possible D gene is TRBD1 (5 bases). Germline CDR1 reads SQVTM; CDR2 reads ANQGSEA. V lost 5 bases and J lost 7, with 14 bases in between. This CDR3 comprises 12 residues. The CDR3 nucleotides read TGCAGCGTTTGGGCCCAGGGATCTGGCTACACCTTC. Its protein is CSVWAQGSGYTF.

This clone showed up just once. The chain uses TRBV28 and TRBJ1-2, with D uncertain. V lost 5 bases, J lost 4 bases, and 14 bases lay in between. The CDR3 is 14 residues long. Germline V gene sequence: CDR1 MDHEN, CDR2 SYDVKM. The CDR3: CASSTPGGTYGYTF. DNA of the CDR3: TGTGCCAGCAGTACCCCCGGTGGAACCTATGGCTACACCTTC.

In nucleotides, the CDR3 is TGTGCCAGCAGCCGACCTGTGGTATCGCCTGAAGCTTTCTTT. Protein sequence: CASSRPVVSPEAFF. The chain employs TRBV28 and TRBJ1-1; D gene ambiguous. The germline CDR1 and CDR2 sequences are MDHEN and SYDVKM. CDR3 length: 14 amino acids. V lost 6 bases and J lost 6, with 17 bases in between.

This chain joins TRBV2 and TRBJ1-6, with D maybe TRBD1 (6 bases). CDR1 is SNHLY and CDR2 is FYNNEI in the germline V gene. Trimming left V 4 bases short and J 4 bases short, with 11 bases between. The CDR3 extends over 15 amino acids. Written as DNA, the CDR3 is TGTGCCAGCAGTGCCCAAGGACAGTATAATTCACCCCTCCACTTT. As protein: CASSAQGQYNSPLHF.

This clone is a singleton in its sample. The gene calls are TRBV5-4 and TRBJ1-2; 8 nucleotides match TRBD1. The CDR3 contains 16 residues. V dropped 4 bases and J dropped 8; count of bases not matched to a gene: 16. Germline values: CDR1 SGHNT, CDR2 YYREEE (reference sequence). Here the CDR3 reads CASSGLRDRLGLGYTF. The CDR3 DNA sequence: TGTGCCAGCAGCGGGCTTCGGGACAGGCTGGGATTGGGCTACACCTTC.